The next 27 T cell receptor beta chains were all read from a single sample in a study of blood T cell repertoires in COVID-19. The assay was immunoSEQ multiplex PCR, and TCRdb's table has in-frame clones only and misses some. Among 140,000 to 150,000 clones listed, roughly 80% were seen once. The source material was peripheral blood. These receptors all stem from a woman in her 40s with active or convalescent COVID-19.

In DNA form, the CDR3 reads TGTGCCAGCAGCCCCCGACAGTACTCAACTAATGAAAAACTGTTTTTT. Amino acids: CASSPRQYSTNEKLFF. The chain is built from TRBV27 and TRBJ1-4, with D possibly matching TRBD1 (5 bases). Trimming left V 6 bases short and J 0 bases short, with 14 bases between. The CDR3 is made up of 16 amino acids. The germline V gene encodes CDR1 MNHEY and CDR2 SMNVEV (reference sequence).

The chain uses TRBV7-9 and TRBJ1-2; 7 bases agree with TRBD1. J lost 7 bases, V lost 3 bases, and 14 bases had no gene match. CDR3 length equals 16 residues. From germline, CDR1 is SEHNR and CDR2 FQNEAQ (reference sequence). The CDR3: CASSLPATGTVRGYTF. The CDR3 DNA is TGTGCCAGCAGCTTGCCCGCGACAGGGACCGTCCGTGGCTACACCTTC.

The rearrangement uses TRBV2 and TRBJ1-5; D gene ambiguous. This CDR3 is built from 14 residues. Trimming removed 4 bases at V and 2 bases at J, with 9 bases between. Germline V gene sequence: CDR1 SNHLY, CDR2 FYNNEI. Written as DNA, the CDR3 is TGTGCCAGCAGTGGCGTCGGGGGCAATCAGCCCCAGCATTTT. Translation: CASSGVGGNQPQHF. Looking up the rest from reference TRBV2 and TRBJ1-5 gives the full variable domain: EPEVTQTPSHQVTQMGQEVILRCVPISNHLYFYWYRQILGQKVEFLVSFYNNEISEKSEIFDDQFSVERPDGSNFTLKIRSTKLEDSAMYFCASSGVGGNQPQHFGDGTRLSIL.

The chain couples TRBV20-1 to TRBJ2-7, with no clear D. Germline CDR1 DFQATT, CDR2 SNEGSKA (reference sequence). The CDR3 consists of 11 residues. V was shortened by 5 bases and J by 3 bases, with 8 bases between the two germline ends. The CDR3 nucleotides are TGCAGTGCTCAGCGTGGCTACGAGCAGTACTTC. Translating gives CSAQRGYEQYF.

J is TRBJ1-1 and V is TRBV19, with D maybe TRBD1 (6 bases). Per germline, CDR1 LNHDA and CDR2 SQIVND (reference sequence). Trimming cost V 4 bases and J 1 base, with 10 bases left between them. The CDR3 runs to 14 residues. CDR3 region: CASSSGTQNTEAFF. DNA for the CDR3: TGTGCCAGTAGTAGTGGGACACAGAACACTGAAGCTTTCTTT.

CDR3 in amino acids: CASSENSNYGYTF. For the CDR3, the DNA is TGCGCCAGCAGTGAGAACAGTAACTATGGCTACACCTTC. The chain links TRBV10-1 to TRBJ1-2; D gene uncertain. Per germline, CDR1 WNHNN and CDR2 SYGVQD (reference sequence). The CDR3 spans 13 residues. The germline V and J ends were trimmed by 2 bases and 1 base, with 5 bases remaining between them.

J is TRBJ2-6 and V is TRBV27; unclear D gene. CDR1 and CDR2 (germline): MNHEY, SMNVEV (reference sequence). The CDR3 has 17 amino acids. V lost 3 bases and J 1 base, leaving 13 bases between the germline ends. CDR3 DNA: TGTGCCAGCAGTTTTTATTATGGGCAGTCTGGGGCCAACGTCCTGACTTTC. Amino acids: CASSFYYGQSGANVLTF.

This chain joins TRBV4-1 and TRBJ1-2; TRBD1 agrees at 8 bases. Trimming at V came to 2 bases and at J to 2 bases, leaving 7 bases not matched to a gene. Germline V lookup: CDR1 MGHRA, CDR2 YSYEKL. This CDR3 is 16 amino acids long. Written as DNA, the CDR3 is TGCGCCAGCAGCCAACTCCGGACAGGGCCGAACTATGGCTACACCTTC. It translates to CASSQLRTGPNYGYTF.

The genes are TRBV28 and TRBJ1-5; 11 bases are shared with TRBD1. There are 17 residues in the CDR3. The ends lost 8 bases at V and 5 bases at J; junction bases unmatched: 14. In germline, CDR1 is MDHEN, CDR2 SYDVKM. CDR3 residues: CASLGTGGPRRHQPQHF. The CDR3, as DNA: TGTGCCAGCTTAGGGACAGGGGGTCCGCGAAGGCATCAGCCCCAGCATTTT.

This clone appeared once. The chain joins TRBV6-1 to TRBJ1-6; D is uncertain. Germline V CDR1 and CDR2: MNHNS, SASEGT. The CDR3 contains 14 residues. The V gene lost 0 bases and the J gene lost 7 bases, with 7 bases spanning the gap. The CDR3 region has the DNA TGTGCCAGCAGTGAAGCGGGCCAGAATTCACCCCTCCACTTT. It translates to CASSEAGQNSPLHF.

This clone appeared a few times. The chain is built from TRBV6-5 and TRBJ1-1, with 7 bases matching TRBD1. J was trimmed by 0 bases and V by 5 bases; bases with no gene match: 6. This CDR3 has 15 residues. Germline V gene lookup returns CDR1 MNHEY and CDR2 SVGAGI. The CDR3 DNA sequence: TGTGCCAGCAGTCTTGGACAGGCGATGAACACTGAAGCTTTCTTT. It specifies CASSLGQAMNTEAFF.

The CDR3 reads CASREQGKQPQHF. The CDR3 region has the DNA TGTGCCAGCAGAGAACAGGGTAAACAGCCCCAGCATTTT. The chain carries TRBV28 and TRBJ1-5, with D perhaps TRBD1 (6 bases). There are 13 residues in the CDR3. V lost 6 bases and J lost 7, with 13 bases in between. Germline loops: CDR1 MDHEN, CDR2 SYDVKM.

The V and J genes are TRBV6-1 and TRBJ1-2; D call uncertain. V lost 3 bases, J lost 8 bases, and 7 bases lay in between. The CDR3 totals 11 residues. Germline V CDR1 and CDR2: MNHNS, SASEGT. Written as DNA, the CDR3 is TGTGCCAGCAGTGATCTGCGGGGCTACACCTTC. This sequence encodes CASSDLRGYTF.

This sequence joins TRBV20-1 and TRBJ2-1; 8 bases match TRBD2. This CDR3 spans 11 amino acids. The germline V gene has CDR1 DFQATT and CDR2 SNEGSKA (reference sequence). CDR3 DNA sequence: TGCAGCTCGGGACTAGGGAATGAGCAGTTCTTC. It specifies CSSGLGNEQFF.

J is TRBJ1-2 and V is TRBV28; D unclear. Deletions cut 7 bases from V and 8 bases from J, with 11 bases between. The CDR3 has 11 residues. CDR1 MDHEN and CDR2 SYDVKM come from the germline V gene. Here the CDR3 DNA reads TGTGCCAGCAACGCAGAGGGAGGCTACACCTTC. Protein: CASNAEGGYTF.

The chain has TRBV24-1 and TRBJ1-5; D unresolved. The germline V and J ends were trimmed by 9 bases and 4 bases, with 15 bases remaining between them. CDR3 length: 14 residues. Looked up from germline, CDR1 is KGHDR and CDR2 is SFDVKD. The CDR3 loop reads CATSPRLSNQPQHF. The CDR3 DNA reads TGTGCCACCTCTCCTAGACTGTCTAATCAGCCCCAGCATTTT.

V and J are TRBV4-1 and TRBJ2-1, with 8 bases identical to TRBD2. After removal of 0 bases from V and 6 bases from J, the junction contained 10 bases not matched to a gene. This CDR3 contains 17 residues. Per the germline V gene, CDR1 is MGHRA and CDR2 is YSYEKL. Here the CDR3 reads CASSQDPNGLAFNEQFF. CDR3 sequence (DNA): TGCGCCAGCAGCCAAGATCCCAACGGACTAGCTTTCAATGAGCAGTTCTTC.

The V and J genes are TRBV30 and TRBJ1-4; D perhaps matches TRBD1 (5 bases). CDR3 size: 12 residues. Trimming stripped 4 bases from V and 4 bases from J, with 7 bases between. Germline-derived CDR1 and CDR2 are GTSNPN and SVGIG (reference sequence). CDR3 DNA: TGTGCCTGGAATAGGGGTAATGAAAAACTGTTTTTT. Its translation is CAWNRGNEKLFF.

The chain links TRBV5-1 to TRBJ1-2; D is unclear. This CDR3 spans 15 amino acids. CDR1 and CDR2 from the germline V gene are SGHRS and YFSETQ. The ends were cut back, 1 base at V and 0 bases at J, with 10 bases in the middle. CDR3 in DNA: TGCGCCAGCAGCTTGAGCGGCAGAGCTAACTATGGCTACACCTTC. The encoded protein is CASSLSGRANYGYTF.

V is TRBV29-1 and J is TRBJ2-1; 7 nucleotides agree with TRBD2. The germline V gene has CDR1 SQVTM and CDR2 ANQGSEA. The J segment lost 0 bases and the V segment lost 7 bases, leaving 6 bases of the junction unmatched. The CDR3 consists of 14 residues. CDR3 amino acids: CSAPGGSSYNEQFF. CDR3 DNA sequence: TGCAGCGCCCCCGGCGGGAGCTCCTACAATGAGCAGTTCTTC.

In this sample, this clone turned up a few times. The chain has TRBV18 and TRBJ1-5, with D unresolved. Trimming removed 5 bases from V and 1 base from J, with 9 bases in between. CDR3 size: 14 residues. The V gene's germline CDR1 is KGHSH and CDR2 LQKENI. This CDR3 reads CASSSQESNQPQHF. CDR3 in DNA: TGTGCCAGCTCATCGCAGGAAAGCAATCAGCCCCAGCATTTT.

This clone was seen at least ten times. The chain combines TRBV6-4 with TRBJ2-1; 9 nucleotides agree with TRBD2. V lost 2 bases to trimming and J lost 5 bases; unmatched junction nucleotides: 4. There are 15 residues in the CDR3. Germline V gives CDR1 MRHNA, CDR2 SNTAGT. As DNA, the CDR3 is TGTGCCAGCAGTGACCTAGCGGGGAATCACAATGAGCAGTTCTTC. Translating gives CASSDLAGNHNEQFF.

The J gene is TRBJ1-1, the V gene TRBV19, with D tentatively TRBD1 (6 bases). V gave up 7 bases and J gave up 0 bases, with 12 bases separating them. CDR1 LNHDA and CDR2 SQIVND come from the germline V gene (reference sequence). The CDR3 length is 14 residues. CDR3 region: CASTDRLMNTEAFF. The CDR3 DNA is TGTGCCAGTACCGACAGGCTCATGAACACTGAAGCTTTCTTT.

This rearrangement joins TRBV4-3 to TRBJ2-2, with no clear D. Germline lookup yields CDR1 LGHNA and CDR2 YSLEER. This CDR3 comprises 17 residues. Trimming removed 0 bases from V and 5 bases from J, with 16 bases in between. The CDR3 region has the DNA TGCGCCAGCAGCCAAGAAGGCGGCCTCGTCGGGACCGGGGAGCTGTTTTTT. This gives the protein CASSQEGGLVGTGELFF.

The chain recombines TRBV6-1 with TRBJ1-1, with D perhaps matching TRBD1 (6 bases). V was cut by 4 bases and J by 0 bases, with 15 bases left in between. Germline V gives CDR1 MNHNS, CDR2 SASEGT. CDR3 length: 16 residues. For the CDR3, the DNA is TGTGCCAGCAGTGCCTCGGGAGGACAGATGAACACTGAAGCTTTCTTT. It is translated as CASSASGGQMNTEAFF.

CDR3 coding DNA: TGTGCCACCAGTGATCCTAGCGGGAGGACCTACAATGAGCAGTTCTTC. Its protein is CATSDPSGRTYNEQFF. The chain carries TRBV24-1 and TRBJ2-1, with 11 bases fitting TRBD2. CDR1 is KGHDR, CDR2 SFDVKD, per germline. The CDR3 totals 16 residues. The V and J ends lost 3 bases and 2 bases, in that order; junction bases with no gene match: 2.

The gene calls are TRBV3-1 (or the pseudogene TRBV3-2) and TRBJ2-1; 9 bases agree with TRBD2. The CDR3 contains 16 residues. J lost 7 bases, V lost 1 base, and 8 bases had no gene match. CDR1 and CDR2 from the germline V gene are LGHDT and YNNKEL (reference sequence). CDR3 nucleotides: TGTGCCAGCAGCCAAGGTCCGGGACTAGCTTTGAATGAGCAGTTCTTC. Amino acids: CASSQGPGLALNEQFF.